Listed below are T cell receptor beta chains from one sample, sequenced in a study of blood T cell repertoires in COVID-19. The protocol was immunoSEQ multiplex PCR, while the TCRdb copy is restricted to in-frame clones and leaves out a portion. Of about 240,000 clones listed, around four fifths were seen once; the top ten hold roughly 12%. Sequencing was performed on peripheral blood. The origin of the receptors is a woman aged 60-70 years with active or convalescent COVID-19. Both conserved end residues are part of each CDR3. The order of the fields is clone size, J gene, D gene, V gene, CDR3 protein, CDR3 DNA. A D gene is named only where the DNA matches it firmly. Clone sizes are given selectively: once, few, many, or a class where the clone is expanded.

NA | TRBJ1-1 | TRBD1 | TRBV9 | CASTSSGTVATEAFF | TGTGCCAGCACTTCTTCCGGGACAGTAGCCACTGAAGCTTTCTTT
once | TRBJ1-5 | NA | TRBV15 | CATSRGRGGGNQPQHF | TGTGCCACCAGCAGAGGCAGGGGTGGTGGCAATCAGCCCCAGCATTTT
NA | TRBJ2-1 | NA | TRBV5-1 | CASSPFRGFSQFF | TGCGCCAGCAGCCCTTTTAGGGGTTTCTCGCAGTTCTTC
NA | TRBJ1-2 | NA | TRBV30 | CAWSVRRDYGYTF | TGTGCCTGGAGTGTGAGGAGGGACTATGGCTACACCTTC
NA | TRBJ1-2 | NA | TRBV27 | CASSILGGYGYTF | TGTGCCAGCAGTATCTTAGGGGGCTATGGCTACACCTTC
NA | TRBJ1-2 | NA | TRBV5-5 | CASSLAQVRGYTF | TGTGCCAGCAGCTTGGCACAGGTCCGAGGCTACACCTTC
NA | TRBJ1-5 | TRBD1 | TRBV30 | CAWSGDRDSYSNQPQHF | TGTGCCTGGAGTGGGGACAGGGACAGCTATAGCAATCAGCCCCAGCATTTT
NA | TRBJ1-1 | NA | TRBV5-1 | CASSSERRNTEAFF | TGCGCCAGCAGCTCGGAGAGACGCAACACTGAAGCTTTCTTT
NA | TRBJ1-5 | NA | TRBV10-3 | CATKSGNQPQHF | TGTGCCACAAAATCGGGCAATCAGCCCCAGCATTTT
NA | TRBJ2-7 | TRBD2 | TRBV11-2 | CASSSSGGPYEQYF | TGTGCCAGCAGCTCAAGCGGGGGCCCCTACGAGCAGTACTTC
NA | TRBJ1-6 | TRBD1 | TRBV27 | CASSFHGQGDNSPLHF | TGTGCCAGCAGTTTCCACGGACAGGGAGACAATTCACCCCTCCACTTT
few | TRBJ2-3 | NA | TRBV4-3 | CASSQGLDTDTQYF | TGCGCCAGCAGCCAGGGACTTGACACAGATACGCAGTATTTT
NA | TRBJ2-3 | NA | TRBV6-5 | CASSYRGWDSDTQYF | TGTGCCAGCAGTTACAGGGGATGGGATTCAGATACGCAGTATTTT
NA | TRBJ2-6 | NA | TRBV12-3/TRBV12-4 | CASKGMGANVLTF | TGTGCCAGCAAGGGGATGGGGGCCAACGTCCTGACTTTC
NA | TRBJ2-3 | NA | TRBV2 | CASSERVTDTQYF | TGTGCCAGCAGTGAGAGGGTCACAGATACGCAGTATTTT
NA | TRBJ1-4 | TRBD1 | TRBV7-2 | CASSLAWSGGQGAKLFF | TGTGCCAGCAGCTTAGCCTGGTCCGGGGGACAGGGGGCCAAACTGTTTTTT
NA | TRBJ1-1 | TRBD1 | TRBV9 | CASSVGEGQGRTEAFF | TGTGCCAGCAGCGTGGGGGAAGGACAGGGAAGGACTGAAGCTTTCTTT
NA | TRBJ2-4 | NA | TRBV15 | CATSRDPSEQAKNIQYF | TGTGCCACCAGCAGAGATCCCAGTGAACAAGCCAAAAACATTCAGTACTTC
many | TRBJ2-7 | NA | TRBV12-3/TRBV12-4 | CASSFPNSEQYF | TGTGCCAGCAGTTTCCCCAACAGCGAGCAGTACTTC
NA | TRBJ2-5 | TRBD2 | TRBV7-6 | CASSSRTSGGLEETQYF | TGTGCCAGCAGCTCACGGACTAGCGGGGGTCTAGAAGAGACCCAGTACTTC
NA | TRBJ1-3 | NA | TRBV11-2 | CASSLDPQFSGNTIYF | TGTGCCAGCAGCTTAGACCCCCAGTTCTCTGGAAACACCATATATTTT
NA | TRBJ1-3 | NA | TRBV7-2 | CASSTQSGVGNTIYF | TGTGCCAGCAGCACCCAGTCAGGTGTGGGAAACACCATATATTTT
NA | TRBJ2-7 | TRBD1 | TRBV27 | CASSLRQGGEQYF | TGTGCCAGCAGTTTACGACAGGGTGGCGAGCAGTACTTC
NA | TRBJ2-5 | TRBD1 | TRBV7-2 | CASSWGGQGGTQYF | TGTGCCAGCAGCTGGGGGGGACAGGGTGGGACCCAGTACTTC
NA | TRBJ1-2 | NA | TRBV4-1 | CASSRVSSFRASDGYTF | TGCGCCAGCAGCCGCGTATCTTCTTTCAGGGCGTCGGATGGCTACACCTTC
NA | TRBJ2-5 | NA | TRBV18 | CASSPPSTQETQYF | TGTGCCAGCTCACCACCGTCTACTCAAGAGACCCAGTACTTC
NA | TRBJ1-1 | TRBD1 | TRBV10-3 | CAIRDRESLGGEAFF | TGTGCCATCAGGGACAGGGAGTCCCTCGGCGGAGAAGCTTTCTTT
NA | TRBJ2-1 | TRBD2 | TRBV3-1/TRBV3-2 | CASSQASGGAWYNEQFF | TGTGCCAGCAGCCAGGCTAGCGGGGGGGCGTGGTACAATGAGCAGTTCTTC